A selection of T cell receptor beta chains follows, all from one sample in a study of blood T cells in healthy people across ages. Each CDR3 protein gets one entry after TCRdb re-called the 5' RACE reads with MiXCR. The sample yields 600,000 to 1,000,000 distinct CDR3 sequences, roughly 25% seen once. These data were also filed under a second study, of T cells of mothers and their children.

Material for sequencing was blood. These receptors were obtained from a boy aged 5-17 years in good health. The CDR3 runs from the conserved cysteine through the conserved F or W. D genes are given only for firm matches. Expanded clones get a size class; other rows say once, few or many, or leave the size out.

CASSQTDSLTDTQYF | TGCGCCAGCAGCCAAACAGACAGCCTCACAGATACGCAGTATTTT | TRBV4-1 | . | . | TRBJ2-3
CASSTSGGFKNIQYF | TGTGCCAGCTCCACTAGCGGGGGCTTCAAAAACATTCAGTACTTC | TRBV6-2/TRBV6-3 | TRBD2 | few | TRBJ2-4
CASSFRLAGSYNEQFF | TGTGCCAGCAGCTTCCGACTAGCGGGCTCCTACAATGAGCAGTTCTTC | TRBV11-3 | TRBD2 | . | TRBJ2-1
CASSPSGRGDEQFF | TGTGCCAGCAGCCCTAGCGGGAGGGGAGATGAGCAGTTCTTC | TRBV7-2 | TRBD2 | few | TRBJ2-1
CASSQSYSYEQYF | TGTGCCAGCAGCCAGTCCTACTCCTACGAGCAGTACTTC | TRBV3-1 | . | few | TRBJ2-7
CATGPGGTGANVLTF | TGTGCCACCGGCCCCGGGGGAACTGGGGCCAACGTCCTGACTTTC | TRBV15 | . | few | TRBJ2-6
CASSQETGPYEQYF | TGCGCCAGCAGCCAGGAGACGGGACCCTACGAGCAGTACTTC | TRBV4-3 | . | . | TRBJ2-7
CSIGTGVYEQYF | TGCAGTATAGGGACAGGGGTCTACGAGCAGTACTTC | TRBV20-1 | TRBD1 | . | TRBJ2-7
CASSPTGQGVYEQYF | TGCGCCAGCAGCCCCACCGGACAGGGAGTATACGAGCAGTACTTC | TRBV5-1 | TRBD1 | . | TRBJ2-7
CASSLAPSSYNEQFF | TGTGCCAGCAGTTTGGCACCTAGCTCCTACAATGAGCAGTTCTTC | TRBV7-9 | . | many | TRBJ2-1
CSARRETPYEQYF | TGCAGTGCGCGCAGGGAAACCCCCTACGAGCAGTACTTC | TRBV20-1 | . | few | TRBJ2-7
CSARGDTSYEQYF | TGCAGTGCTAGAGGGGACACTTCCTACGAGCAGTACTTC | TRBV20-1 | . | . | TRBJ2-7
CASSFDPASTDTQYF | TGTGCCAGCAGCTTCGACCCCGCCAGCACAGATACGCAGTATTTT | TRBV7-6 | . | few | TRBJ2-3
CASSSLAGGAETQYF | TGTGCCAGCAGTTCCCTAGCGGGAGGAGCGGAGACCCAGTACTTC | TRBV28 | TRBD2 | . | TRBJ2-5
CASSLPGLAGEKNIQYF | TGTGCCAGCAGCCTCCCCGGACTAGCGGGGGAGAAAAACATTCAGTACTTC | TRBV7-2 | TRBD2 | few | TRBJ2-4
CASSVYTGGQETQYF | TGTGCCAGCAGCGTTTACACAGGGGGCCAAGAGACCCAGTACTTC | TRBV9 | TRBD1 | . | TRBJ2-5
CAISAVLWEQYF | TGTGCCATCAGTGCCGTCCTATGGGAGCAGTACTTC | TRBV10-3 | . | . | TRBJ2-7
CATSRDRVGYTF | TGTGCCACCAGCAGGGACAGGGTTGGCTACACCTTC | TRBV15 | TRBD1 | . | TRBJ1-2
CASSLQARGTTQPQHF | TGTGCCAGCAGCTTACAGGCGAGGGGCACAACACAGCCCCAGCATTTT | TRBV7-8 | . | . | TRBJ1-5
CSVGGGATETQYF | TGCAGCGTTGGGGGTGGAGCAACCGAGACCCAGTACTTC | TRBV29-1 | . | few | TRBJ2-5
CASSRQGPYEQYF | TGTGCCAGCAGTCGACAGGGACCCTACGAGCAGTACTTC | TRBV27 | TRBD1 | many | TRBJ2-7
CASSDRESETQYF | TGTGCCAGCAGCGACAGGGAATCAGAGACCCAGTACTTC | TRBV7-9 | TRBD1 | few | TRBJ2-5
CASSQGLHKETQYF | TGCGCCAGCAGCCAAGGGTTACACAAAGAGACCCAGTACTTC | TRBV4-3 | . | . | TRBJ2-5
CSVGPTTRVEFF | TGCAGCGTTGGACCCACAACTAGAGTCGAGTTCTTC | TRBV29-1 | . | few | TRBJ2-1
CASRQVTVNSPLHF | TGCGCCAGCAGACAGGTCACCGTGAATTCACCCCTCCACTTT | TRBV5-1 | . | few | TRBJ1-6
CSAQSRGHEKLFF | TGCAGTGCTCAGAGTCGGGGGCATGAAAAACTGTTTTTT | TRBV20-1 | . | few | TRBJ1-4
CATSREIGEYEHYF | TGTGCCACCAGCAGAGAAATAGGGGAATACGAGCACTACTTC | TRBV15 | . | . | TRBJ2-5
CASSPDPDPRNEQFF | TGTGCCAGCAGCCCTGACCCGGACCCTCGCAATGAGCAGTTCTTC | TRBV7-9 | . | . | TRBJ2-1
CASSPASGGRGETQYF | TGTGCCAGCAGCCCCGCCAGCGGGGGTAGGGGGGAGACCCAGTACTTC | TRBV28 | TRBD2 | few | TRBJ2-5
CASSLSIRREQFF | TGTGCCAGCAGTTTATCCATCCGGAGGGAGCAGTTCTTC | TRBV28 | . | . | TRBJ2-1
CASSAPGLAWNNEQFF | TGTGCCAGCAGCGCCCCCGGACTAGCGTGGAACAATGAGCAGTTCTTC | TRBV9 | TRBD2 | . | TRBJ2-1
CASSYLAGVETQYF | TGTGCCAGCAGCTACCTAGCGGGGGTCGAGACCCAGTACTTC | TRBV7-9 | TRBD2 | . | TRBJ2-5
CASSFLPRGLAGANTDTQYF | TGTGCCAGCAGCTTCCTCCCCCGGGGACTAGCGGGAGCGAATACAGATACGCAGTATTTT | TRBV7-3 | TRBD2 | . | TRBJ2-3
CASSLLGPRTSGVQETQYF | TGCGCCAGCAGCTTGTTAGGACCTCGTACTAGCGGGGTCCAAGAGACCCAGTACTTC | TRBV5-1 | TRBD2 | . | TRBJ2-5
CASSSDLLQETQYF | TGCGCCAGCAGCTCGGACCTGCTCCAAGAGACCCAGTACTTC | TRBV5-1 | . | once | TRBJ2-5
CASSRQGGSSGANVLTF | TGTGCCAGCAGTAGACAGGGGGGATCCTCTGGGGCCAACGTCCTGACTTTC | TRBV11-1 | TRBD1 | . | TRBJ2-6
CSARDRAGQETQYF | TGCAGTGCTAGAGATCGGGCGGGACAAGAGACCCAGTACTTC | TRBV20-1 | . | . | TRBJ2-5
CASSLIRILRGRGLNTEAFF | TGTGCCAGCAGCTTAATACGTATCTTAAGGGGAAGGGGGTTGAACACTGAAGCTTTCTTT | TRBV7-9 | . | . | TRBJ1-1
CASGDTYEQYF | TGTGCCAGTGGAGACACCTACGAGCAGTACTTC | TRBV19 | . | few | TRBJ2-7
CSVEDRLVGELAKNIQYF | TGCAGCGTTGAAGATCGGTTGGTGGGAGAATTAGCCAAAAACATTCAGTACTTC | TRBV29-1 | . | . | TRBJ2-4
CASSDPTGLNTEAFF | TGCGCCAGCAGTGACCCGACAGGGCTGAACACTGAAGCTTTCTTT | TRBV10-2 | TRBD1 | . | TRBJ1-1
CAISVGEGGETQYF | TGTGCCATCAGTGTGGGAGAGGGGGGAGAGACCCAGTACTTC | TRBV10-3 | . | few | TRBJ2-5
CASSSASGTGFNEQYF | TGCGCCAGCAGCTCTGCCTCCGGGACAGGGTTCAACGAGCAGTACTTC | TRBV5-1 | TRBD1 | . | TRBJ2-7
CASSFVDENTEAFF | TGTGCCAGCAGCTTTGTCGACGAGAACACAGAAGCTTTCTTT | TRBV11-1 | . | . | TRBJ1-1
CSTYGQVNYGYTF | TGCAGCACATACGGACAGGTTAACTATGGCTACACCTTC | TRBV29-1 | TRBD1 | once | TRBJ1-2
CSVSRAGGDLTDTQYF | TGCAGCGTGTCTAGAGCGGGAGGGGACTTAACAGATACGCAGTATTTT | TRBV29-1 | TRBD2 | . | TRBJ2-3
CSARELGQRTNEKLFF | TGCAGTGCTAGAGAGCTAGGACAGAGAACTAATGAAAAACTGTTTTTT | TRBV20-1 | . | . | TRBJ1-4